These T cell receptor beta chains were read from a single sample in a study of blood T cell repertoires in COVID-19. Clones were sequenced by immunoSEQ multiplex PCR, and TCRdb holds only the in-frame ones, with some missing. Of roughly 200,000 clones in the sample, around nine tenths were seen once. Source material: peripheral blood. These receptors were taken from a woman younger than 30 who had recovered from COVID-19. Each CDR3 is given with its conserved first and last residue. The order of the fields is J gene, clone size, D gene, V gene, CDR3 length, CDR3 protein, CDR3 DNA. The D gene is left open where the match is weak. The size of a clone is reported for some rows only, either as once, few or many, or as a class for expanded clones.

J gene: TRBJ2-1; clone size: once; D gene: TRBD2; V gene: TRBV11-2; CDR3 length: 15; CDR3 protein: CASSPWTSGSGEQFF; CDR3 DNA: TGTGCCAGCAGTCCTTGGACTAGCGGGAGTGGTGAGCAGTTCTTC
J gene: TRBJ1-1; clone size: -; D gene: -; V gene: TRBV19; CDR3 length: 14; CDR3 protein: CASRSLQENTEAFF; CDR3 DNA: TGTGCCAGTAGGAGCCTACAGGAAAACACTGAAGCTTTCTTT
J gene: TRBJ1-1; clone size: -; D gene: TRBD1; V gene: TRBV7-9; CDR3 length: 14; CDR3 protein: CASSRDRQNTEAFF; CDR3 DNA: TGTGCCAGCAGCCGGGACAGGCAAAACACTGAAGCTTTCTTT
J gene: TRBJ2-3; clone size: -; D gene: TRBD2; V gene: TRBV19; CDR3 length: 16; CDR3 protein: CASSWVAGGRWDTQYF; CDR3 DNA: TGTGCCAGTAGTTGGGTAGCGGGAGGACGGTGGGATACGCAGTATTTT
J gene: TRBJ2-5; clone size: -; D gene: -; V gene: TRBV9; CDR3 length: 14; CDR3 protein: CASSVANGQETQYF; CDR3 DNA: TGTGCCAGCAGCGTAGCTAACGGTCAAGAGACCCAGTACTTC
J gene: TRBJ2-7; clone size: once; D gene: TRBD2; V gene: TRBV18; CDR3 length: 16; CDR3 protein: CASSQGEGKNSYEQYF; CDR3 DNA: TGTGCCAGCTCACAAGGGGAGGGTAAGAACTCCTACGAGCAGTACTTC
J gene: TRBJ1-2; clone size: -; D gene: -; V gene: TRBV6-5; CDR3 length: 15; CDR3 protein: CASTQRGGSNYGYTF; CDR3 DNA: TGTGCCAGCACCCAACGGGGGGGGAGTAACTATGGCTACACCTTC
J gene: TRBJ1-6; clone size: -; D gene: TRBD1; V gene: TRBV3-1/TRBV3-2; CDR3 length: 23; CDR3 protein: CASSQGRDRGTLPPSSYNSPLHF; CDR3 DNA: TGTGCCAGCAGCCAAGGTAGGGACAGGGGGACACTCCCCCCTAGCTCCTATAATTCACCCCTCCACTTT
J gene: TRBJ2-7; clone size: -; D gene: TRBD2; V gene: TRBV7-3; CDR3 length: 15; CDR3 protein: CASSFFSSGMNEQYF; CDR3 DNA: TGTGCCAGCAGCTTCTTTTCTAGCGGGATGAACGAGCAGTACTTC
J gene: TRBJ2-2; clone size: -; D gene: TRBD1; V gene: TRBV19; CDR3 length: 17; CDR3 protein: CASSIASRGWGTGELFF; CDR3 DNA: TGTGCCAGTAGTATCGCATCCAGGGGGTGGGGAACCGGGGAGCTGTTTTTT
J gene: TRBJ2-3; clone size: -; D gene: -; V gene: TRBV5-1; CDR3 length: 15; CDR3 protein: CASSLGAGGTDTQYF; CDR3 DNA: TGCGCCAGCAGCTTGGGGGCAGGGGGCACAGATACGCAGTATTTT
J gene: TRBJ1-1; clone size: -; D gene: -; V gene: TRBV3-1/TRBV3-2; CDR3 length: 11; CDR3 protein: CASSGLSEAFF; CDR3 DNA: TGTGCCAGCAGCGGACTCTCTGAAGCTTTCTTT
J gene: TRBJ2-3; clone size: -; D gene: TRBD1; V gene: TRBV5-1; CDR3 length: 15; CDR3 protein: CASSEQGAGTDTQYF; CDR3 DNA: TGCGCCAGCAGTGAACAGGGGGCAGGCACAGATACGCAGTATTTT
J gene: TRBJ1-2; clone size: -; D gene: -; V gene: TRBV29-1; CDR3 length: 13; CDR3 protein: CSALKGANYGYTF; CDR3 DNA: TGCAGCGCTCTTAAGGGGGCTAACTATGGCTACACCTTC
J gene: TRBJ1-5; clone size: -; D gene: TRBD1; V gene: TRBV30; CDR3 length: 15; CDR3 protein: CAWSAGTGRLQPQHF; CDR3 DNA: TGTGCCTGGAGTGCCGGGACAGGGAGATTACAGCCCCAGCATTTT
J gene: TRBJ2-7; clone size: -; D gene: -; V gene: TRBV4-3; CDR3 length: 15; CDR3 protein: CASSQDRGRFYEQYF; CDR3 DNA: TGCGCCAGCAGCCAAGATCGGGGGAGATTCTACGAGCAGTACTTC
J gene: TRBJ2-2; clone size: once; D gene: TRBD2; V gene: TRBV3-1/TRBV3-2; CDR3 length: 14; CDR3 protein: CARWTSPKTGELFF; CDR3 DNA: TGTGCCAGGTGGACTAGCCCTAAGACCGGGGAGCTGTTTTTT
J gene: TRBJ2-3; clone size: -; D gene: -; V gene: TRBV28; CDR3 length: 12; CDR3 protein: CASSQGLDTQYF; CDR3 DNA: TGTGCCAGCAGCCAGGGGTTAGATACGCAGTATTTT
J gene: TRBJ1-1; clone size: -; D gene: -; V gene: TRBV10-3; CDR3 length: 15; CDR3 protein: CAISEKGKQGNEAFF; CDR3 DNA: TGTGCCATCAGTGAGAAGGGAAAACAGGGTAATGAAGCTTTCTTT
J gene: TRBJ1-3; clone size: -; D gene: TRBD1; V gene: TRBV12-5; CDR3 length: 18; CDR3 protein: CASGPQPGQGLTGNTIYF; CDR3 DNA: TGTGCTAGTGGTCCCCAACCGGGACAGGGTCTAACTGGAAACACCATATATTTT
J gene: TRBJ2-5; clone size: -; D gene: -; V gene: TRBV4-1; CDR3 length: 14; CDR3 protein: CASSQTGDRETQYF; CDR3 DNA: TGCGCCAGCAGCCAAACGGGGGATAGGGAGACCCAGTACTTC
J gene: TRBJ2-7; clone size: -; D gene: TRBD2; V gene: TRBV7-9; CDR3 length: 17; CDR3 protein: CASSYSTGTSGSYEQYF; CDR3 DNA: TGTGCCAGCAGCTACTCTACCGGGACTAGCGGATCCTACGAGCAGTACTTC
J gene: TRBJ2-6; clone size: -; D gene: -; V gene: TRBV27; CDR3 length: 16; CDR3 protein: CASSLTQGSRANVLTF; CDR3 DNA: TGTGCCAGCAGTTTAACCCAGGGGTCTCGAGCCAACGTCCTGACTTTC
J gene: TRBJ2-2; clone size: -; D gene: -; V gene: TRBV27; CDR3 length: 14; CDR3 protein: CASKATVDTGELFF; CDR3 DNA: TGTGCCAGCAAGGCGACAGTAGACACCGGGGAGCTGTTTTTT
J gene: TRBJ1-1; clone size: -; D gene: -; V gene: TRBV3-1/TRBV3-2; CDR3 length: 17; CDR3 protein: CASSQGGTQGRIREAFF; CDR3 DNA: TGTGCCAGCAGCCAAGGTGGGACACAGGGAAGGATCCGAGAAGCTTTCTTT
J gene: TRBJ2-5; clone size: -; D gene: -; V gene: TRBV7-7; CDR3 length: 16; CDR3 protein: CASSSTLAPTQETQYF; CDR3 DNA: TGTGCCAGCAGCTCTACACTAGCTCCCACTCAAGAGACCCAGTACTTC
J gene: TRBJ1-5; clone size: few; D gene: -; V gene: TRBV19; CDR3 length: 13; CDR3 protein: CASSTGAWEPQHF; CDR3 DNA: TGTGCCAGTAGTACTGGAGCGTGGGAGCCCCAGCATTTT
J gene: TRBJ2-1; clone size: once; D gene: TRBD2; V gene: TRBV3-1/TRBV3-2; CDR3 length: 19; CDR3 protein: CASSLNPGLAGGGYNEQFF; CDR3 DNA: TGTGCCAGCAGCCTCAATCCGGGACTAGCGGGAGGGGGCTACAATGAGCAGTTCTTC
J gene: TRBJ1-2; clone size: -; D gene: -; V gene: TRBV6-5; CDR3 length: 14; CDR3 protein: CASSRAGVNYGYTF; CDR3 DNA: TGTGCCAGCAGTCGTGCAGGCGTTAACTATGGCTACACCTTC